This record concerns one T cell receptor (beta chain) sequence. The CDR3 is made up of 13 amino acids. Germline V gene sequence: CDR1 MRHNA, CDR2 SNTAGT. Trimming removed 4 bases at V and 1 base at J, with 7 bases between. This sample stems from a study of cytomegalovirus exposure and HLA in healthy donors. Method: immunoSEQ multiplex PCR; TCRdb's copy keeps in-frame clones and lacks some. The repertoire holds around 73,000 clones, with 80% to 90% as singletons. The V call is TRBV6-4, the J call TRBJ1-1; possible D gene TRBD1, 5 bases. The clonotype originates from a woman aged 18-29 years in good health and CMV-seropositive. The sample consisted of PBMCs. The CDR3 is CASSVGENTEAFF. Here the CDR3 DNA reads TGTGCCAGCAGTGTAGGGGAGAACACTGAAGCTTTCTTT.